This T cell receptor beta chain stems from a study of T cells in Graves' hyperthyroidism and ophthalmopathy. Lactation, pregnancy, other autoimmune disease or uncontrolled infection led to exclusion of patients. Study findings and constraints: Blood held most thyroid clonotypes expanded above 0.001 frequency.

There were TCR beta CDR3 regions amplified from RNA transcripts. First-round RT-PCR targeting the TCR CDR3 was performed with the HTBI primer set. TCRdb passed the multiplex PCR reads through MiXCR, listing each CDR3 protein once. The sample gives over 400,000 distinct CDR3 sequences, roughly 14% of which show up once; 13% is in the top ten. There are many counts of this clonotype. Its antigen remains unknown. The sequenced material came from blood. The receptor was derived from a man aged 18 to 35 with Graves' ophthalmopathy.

The CDR3 region is CSARGLDVRRDTQYF. Here the CDR3 DNA reads TGCAGTGCTAGGGGATTGGATGTTAGAAGGGATACGCAGTATTTT. The V gene is TRBV20-1, the J gene TRBJ2-3; D remains unclear. This CDR3 spans 15 amino acids. Germline V gene lookup returns CDR1 DFQATT and CDR2 SNEGSKA (reference sequence). V gave up 3 bases and J gave up 6 bases, with 19 bases separating them.